This passage covers 31 T cell receptor beta chains from one sample sequenced in a study of T cells after yellow fever vaccination. TCRdb reanalysed the 5' RACE reads using MiXCR and keeps one entry per CDR3 protein. The table shows 450,000 to 600,000 distinct CDR3 sequences, with about 13% occurring only once. Specimen: PBMCs, collected on the day of the yellow fever booster vaccination. Receptors were obtained from a man aged 30 to 39 who received the YFV17D yellow fever vaccine.

This clonotype was observed a handful of times. This rearrangement joins TRBV15 to TRBJ2-5; 8 bases line up with TRBD2. The trim removed 5 bases at V and 5 bases at J, leaving 13 bases unmatched. This CDR3 has 16 residues. Germline CDR1 LNHNV, CDR2 YYDKDF (reference sequence). The CDR3 region is CATSRRGGRPEETQYF. In DNA, the CDR3 is TGTGCCACCAGCCGAAGAGGCGGGAGGCCGGAGGAGACCCAGTACTTC.

The rearrangement links TRBV9 to TRBJ2-6, with D unresolved. Germline lookup yields CDR1 SGDLS and CDR2 YYNGEE. The CDR3 has 13 amino acids. V lost 4 bases and J 2 bases, leaving 4 bases between the germline ends. In nucleotides, the CDR3 is TGTGCCAGCAGCAATCCTGGGGCCAACGTCCTGACTTTC. Amino acid sequence: CASSNPGANVLTF.

This chain joins TRBV7-3 and TRBJ2-1; TRBD1 matches at 7 bases. CDR3 length: 12 amino acids. Per the germline V gene, CDR1 is SGHTA and CDR2 is FQGTGA. The junction had 10 bases not matched to a gene; V was cut back by 5 bases and J by 15 bases. The CDR3 DNA reads as TGTGCCAGCAGCAGACCAGGGGGAAGAAGGTTCTTC. Translating it yields CASSRPGGRRFF.

This clonotype was recorded a few times. This chain joins TRBV5-1 and TRBJ2-7; D is ambiguous. From germline, CDR1 is SGHRS and CDR2 YFSETQ. The germline V and J ends were trimmed by 0 bases and 4 bases, with 11 bases remaining between them. This CDR3 comprises 14 residues. The CDR3: CASSLADQGYEQYF. The DNA of the CDR3 is TGCGCCAGCAGCTTGGCCGATCAAGGATACGAGCAGTACTTC.

The chain joins TRBV12-3 or TRBV12-4 to TRBJ2-1; 7 bases agree with TRBD1. The CDR3 loop spans 15 amino acids. After removal of 4 bases from V and 0 bases from J, the junction contained 3 bases not matched to a gene. This CDR3 reads CASSSDRVSYNEQFF. DNA of the CDR3: TGTGCCAGCAGTTCCGACAGGGTCTCCTACAATGAGCAGTTCTTC.

V usage is TRBV6-2 or TRBV6-3 and J usage is TRBJ2-6; a weak D match, TRBD1 (5 bases). Per the germline V gene, CDR1 is MNHEY and CDR2 is SVGEGT. The CDR3 runs 17 residues. V was clipped by 2 bases and J by 1 base, with 12 bases between them. The CDR3 region is CASSYLRPGSGANVLTF. The CDR3 nucleotides read TGTGCCAGCAGTTACCTTCGACCAGGGTCTGGGGCCAACGTCCTGACTTTC.

This clonotype came up a few times. J is TRBJ1-4 and V is TRBV9; D call uncertain. The CDR3 contains 15 residues. Trimming took off 3 bases at V and 8 bases at J, with 17 bases between the two ends. Germline V gene sequence: CDR1 SGDLS, CDR2 YYNGEE. In DNA, the CDR3 is TGTGCCAGCAGCGCTTGGGGAGGGTTGGACGAAAAACTGTTTTTT. Its protein is CASSAWGGLDEKLFF.

This clonotype has a handful of counts. J is TRBJ2-1 and V is TRBV4-2; possible D gene TRBD2, 5 bases. CDR1 and CDR2 (germline): LGHNA, YNFKEQ. Trimming pared 4 bases from V and 0 bases from J, leaving 22 bases between. CDR3 size: 19 residues. In DNA form, the CDR3 reads TGTGCCAGCAGCCGGACCCGCCGGGTGGTAGCGACCTCCTACAATGAGCAGTTCTTC. Its translation: CASSRTRRVVATSYNEQFF.

In this sample, this clonotype turned up a few times. This sequence joins TRBV7-2 and TRBJ2-1; 8 bases fit TRBD2. V lost 8 bases, J lost 6 bases, and 9 bases stayed unmatched. The germline gives CDR1 SGHTA, CDR2 FQGNSA. This CDR3 spans 14 amino acids. CDR3 region: CASARLALRNEQFF. For the CDR3, the DNA is TGTGCCAGCGCGCGACTAGCGCTCCGCAATGAGCAGTTCTTC. Based on the CDR3 plus reference TRBV7-2 and TRBJ2-1, the full variable domain is GAGVSQSPSNKVTEKGKDVELRCDPISGHTALYWYRQSLGQGLEFLIYFQGNSAPDKSGLPSDRFSAERTGGSVSTLTIQRTQQEDSAVYLCASARLALRNEQFFGPGTRLTVL.

The J gene is TRBJ1-1, the V gene TRBV7-3, with D unclear. Germline CDR1 and CDR2: SGHTA and FQGTGA. The length of the CDR3 is 15 residues. V was clipped by 1 base and J by 0 bases, with 9 bases between them. The DNA for the CDR3 is TGTGCCAGCAGCTTAATGAGGACGGTGAACACTGAAGCTTTCTTT. Protein sequence: CASSLMRTVNTEAFF.

This clonotype was picked up a small number of times. The rearrangement joins TRBV6-1 to TRBJ2-7, with D hard to call. Trimming shortened V by 6 bases and J by 6 bases, and 18 bases separated the two germline ends. Germline CDR1 reads MNHNS; CDR2 reads SASEGT. This CDR3 region has 14 residues. The CDR3 DNA reads TGTGCCAGCAGCCAGGCACCGGCCGGCGGCGAGCAGTACTTC. Its translation is CASSQAPAGGEQYF.

The rearrangement links TRBV10-3 to TRBJ2-7; TRBD2 aligns across 10 bases. The CDR3 consists of 14 residues. The junction had 9 bases not matched to a gene; V was cut back by 7 bases and J by 6 bases. Germline V gives CDR1 ENHRY, CDR2 SYGVKD. The CDR3 DNA sequence: TGTGCCATCACCCCGGGACTAGCGTCCGGCGAGCAGTACTTC. Translated, it gives CAITPGLASGEQYF.

This clonotype has a handful of counts. The genes are TRBV7-2 and TRBJ1-3; D gene unclear. There are 14 residues in the CDR3. The germline V gene encodes CDR1 SGHTA and CDR2 FQGNSA. Between the trimmed V and J ends, which lost 8 bases and 0 bases, there was a span of 11 bases. Written as DNA, the CDR3 is TGTGCCAGCGCCTCGCCCTTCTCTGGAAACACCATATATTTT. Translating it yields CASASPFSGNTIYF.

This chain connects TRBV24-1 to TRBJ2-2; D is unresolved. Germline V gene sequence: CDR1 KGHDR, CDR2 SFDVKD. V was cut by 7 bases and J by 1 base, with 12 bases left in between. This CDR3 is 15 amino acids long. In nucleotides, the CDR3 is TGTGCCACCAGGATATCCTTCAGGAACACCGGGGAGCTGTTTTTT. The encoded protein is CATRISFRNTGELFF.

The chain carries TRBV5-1 and TRBJ1-4; 11 bases align to TRBD1. Per germline, CDR1 SGHRS and CDR2 YFSETQ. Germline trimming cut 4 bases from V and 7 bases from J; bases unmatched to any gene: 6. The CDR3 consists of 15 residues. The CDR3 nucleotides read TGCGCCAGCAGCGGAGGACAGGGGGCGGTTGAAAAACTGTTTTTT. Its protein is CASSGGQGAVEKLFF. Full variable domain (missing parts from reference TRBV5-1 and TRBJ1-4): KAGVTQTPRYLIKTRGQQVTLSCSPISGHRSVSWYQQTPGQGLQFLFEYFSETQRNKGNFPGRFSGRQFSNSRSEMNVSTLELGDSALYLCASSGGQGAVEKLFFGSGTQLSVL.

This clonotype has a handful of counts. The chain couples TRBV6-2 or TRBV6-3 to TRBJ1-1; no definite D call. Germline lookup yields CDR1 MNHEY and CDR2 SVGEGT. The CDR3 has 13 residues. With 2 bases removed from V and 2 bases from J, the gap between germline ends came to 6 bases. As DNA, the CDR3 is TGTGCCAGCAGTTACCTCGACAACACTGAAGCTTTCTTT. Translating it yields CASSYLDNTEAFF.

Only a few counts were recorded for this clonotype. This chain joins TRBV5-1 and TRBJ2-7; 8 bases align to TRBD2. Trimming at V came to 0 bases and at J to 11 bases, leaving 7 bases not matched to a gene. CDR3 length: 13 residues. The germline gives CDR1 SGHRS, CDR2 YFSETQ. The chain's CDR3 is CASSLEGTSVKYF. DNA of the CDR3: TGCGCCAGCAGCTTGGAAGGGACTAGTGTCAAGTACTTC.

This chain uses TRBV9 with TRBJ2-1; 7 nucleotides agree with TRBD2. The germline CDR1 and CDR2 sequences are SGDLS and YYNGEE. The CDR3 consists of 17 residues. V dropped 0 bases and J dropped 8; count of bases not matched to a gene: 14. This CDR3 reads CASSVATRGGASDEQFF. In DNA, the CDR3 is TGTGCCAGCAGCGTAGCTACCCGGGGAGGGGCGTCGGATGAGCAGTTCTTC.

This clonotype occurred a few times. V is TRBV6-2 or TRBV6-3 and J is TRBJ2-5; possibly TRBD2 for D (6 bases). The V gene's germline CDR1 is MNHEY and CDR2 SVGEGT. The CDR3 sequence is 12 residues long. V was clipped by 7 bases and J by 4 bases, with 10 bases between them. The CDR3 bases are TGTGCCAGCACCCTTAGCGGAGAGACCCAGTACTTC. Translation gives CASTLSGETQYF.

In this sample, this clonotype turned up many times. This chain links TRBV28 with TRBJ2-7; perhaps TRBD1 as D (6 bases). Looked up from germline, CDR1 is MDHEN and CDR2 is SYDVKM. V was cut by 6 bases and J by 6 bases, with 24 bases left in between. The CDR3 is 16 residues long. The CDR3 is CASSPITGKSVPEQYF. The DNA of the CDR3 is TGTGCCAGCAGCCCTATCACAGGGAAAAGCGTCCCCGAGCAGTACTTC.

The rearrangement uses TRBV27 and TRBJ2-2; perhaps D is TRBD1 or TRBD2 (5 bases each). The CDR3 has 15 residues. Germline lookup yields CDR1 MNHEY and CDR2 SMNVEV (reference sequence). Between the trimmed V and J ends, which lost 5 bases and 2 bases, there was a span of 12 bases. The CDR3 protein is CASSPGRVNTGELFF. The DNA of the CDR3 is TGTGCCAGCAGTCCAGGGCGGGTAAACACCGGGGAGCTGTTTTTT.

This rearrangement joins TRBV4-3 to TRBJ1-2, with TRBD1 matching over 8 bases. CDR1 is LGHNA, CDR2 YSLEER, per germline. The ends lost 0 bases at V and 8 bases at J; junction bases unmatched: 5. This CDR3 contains 14 residues. CDR3 nucleotide sequence: TGCGCCAGCAGCCAAGAAGACAGGGGAGGCGGCTACACCTTC. It encodes CASSQEDRGGGYTF.

This clonotype has more than one count but fewer than ten. The chain links TRBV11-2 to TRBJ2-7, with D possibly being TRBD2 (6 bases). Germline CDR1 reads SGHAT; CDR2 reads FQNNGV. The CDR3 is 19 residues long. V was shortened by 2 bases and J by 2 bases, with 25 bases between the two germline ends. CDR3 in amino acids: CASSLIGRSGPPPPYEQYF. CDR3 nucleotides: TGTGCCAGCAGCTTAATCGGTCGGAGCGGGCCGCCCCCCCCCTACGAGCAGTACTTC.

The J gene is TRBJ2-5, the V gene TRBV6-4; the D gene is possibly TRBD2 (6 bases). The CDR3 spans 15 residues. Deletions cut 5 bases from V and 2 bases from J, with 15 bases between. The germline V gene has CDR1 MRHNA and CDR2 SNTAGT. The CDR3 reads CASSTSGDLQETQYF. Written as DNA, the CDR3 is TGTGCCAGCAGTACCTCGGGGGACTTGCAAGAGACCCAGTACTTC.

V usage is TRBV5-1 and J usage is TRBJ2-5; D uncertain. V was pared by 4 bases and J by 6 bases, with 13 bases between. This CDR3 is 13 amino acids long. The V gene's germline CDR1 is SGHRS and CDR2 YFSETQ. The CDR3 protein is CASSPDGPKTQYF. The CDR3, as DNA: TGCGCCAGCAGCCCTGACGGCCCCAAGACCCAGTACTTC.

V gene TRBV5-5 combines with J gene TRBJ2-5; D uncertain. The CDR3 spans 12 residues. The germline CDR1 and CDR2 sequences are SGHKS and YYEKEE (reference sequence). V shed 3 bases and J shed 7 bases, with 10 bases lying between them. The CDR3 sequence: CASSSEIGTQYF. The CDR3 nucleotides are TGTGCCAGCAGCTCTGAAATCGGGACCCAGTACTTC.

CDR3 bases: TGCGCCAGCAGCTTGACTATACAGGGGGGGGAAAAACTGTTTTTT. Its protein is CASSLTIQGGEKLFF. The chain couples TRBV5-1 to TRBJ1-4; 8 bases match TRBD1. Losses at the gene ends were 1 base for V and 8 bases for J; bases not matched to a gene: 7. The CDR3 sequence is 15 residues long. Germline CDR1 SGHRS, CDR2 YFSETQ.

This clonotype was observed many times. V usage is TRBV6-2 or TRBV6-3 and J usage is TRBJ1-1; D is undetermined. Trimming stripped 2 bases from V and 7 bases from J, with 11 bases between. This CDR3 comprises 13 residues. Germline V gives CDR1 MNHEY, CDR2 SVGEGT. CDR3: CASSYGGHREAFF. CDR3 in DNA: TGTGCCAGCAGTTACGGAGGGCACCGTGAAGCTTTCTTT.

This chain uses TRBV19 with TRBJ2-6, with 7 bases lining up with TRBD1. The germline V gene has CDR1 LNHDA and CDR2 SQIVND (reference sequence). CDR3 size: 16 residues. The V gene end was trimmed by 6 bases and the J gene end by 4 bases; junction bases not matched to a gene: 9. This chain's CDR3 is CASSRQGTGGANVLTF. Written as DNA, the CDR3 is TGTGCCAGTAGCCGACAGGGAACAGGGGGGGCCAACGTCCTGACTTTC.

The sample holds a few counts of this clonotype. The gene calls are TRBV7-2 and TRBJ2-1; possible D gene TRBD2, 5 bases. CDR3 length equals 15 residues. Trimming took 1 base from V and 7 from J, leaving 14 bases between them. Germline V gives CDR1 SGHTA, CDR2 FQGNSA. The DNA for the CDR3 is TGTGCCAGCAGCTTAGGAGCGGCCCAAGGGAATGAGCAGTTCTTC. Translating it yields CASSLGAAQGNEQFF. The full variable domain, rest sourced from reference TRBV7-2 and TRBJ2-1, is GAGVSQSPSNKVTEKGKDVELRCDPISGHTALYWYRQSLGQGLEFLIYFQGNSAPDKSGLPSDRFSAERTGGSVSTLTIQRTQQEDSAVYLCASSLGAAQGNEQFFGPGTRLTVL.

A few counts support this clonotype. The chain employs TRBV7-2 and TRBJ2-1, with D uncertain. The V end was cut by 1 base, the J end by 0 bases, with 10 bases between. Germline assignment: CDR1 SGHTA and CDR2 FQGNSA. The CDR3 has 16 amino acids. The CDR3 here is CASSLVGFSSYNEQFF. The DNA of the CDR3 is TGTGCCAGCAGCTTAGTGGGCTTTAGCTCCTACAATGAGCAGTTCTTC.